This TCR beta chain was sequenced for a study of early T cells in non-severe SARS-CoV-2 infection. Whole-study context: Bulk RNA from unsorted whole blood was sequenced; chains were unpaired.

Unique molecular identifier tags were affixed to discrete cDNA molecules. TCRdb called the 5' RACE reads again in MiXCR, with one record for every CDR3 protein. The sample records roughly 51,000 distinct CDR3 sequences, more than 5.5% being singletons. This clonotype was found a few times. CDR3 size: 15 residues. V shed 3 bases and J 6 bases; nucleotides not matched to a gene: 5. Germline values: CDR1 DFQATT, CDR2 SNEGSKA (reference sequence). This clonotype originated in an adult who was a healthcare worker with PCR-confirmed SARS-CoV-2 infection or an uninfected control (not recorded which). This chain connects TRBV20-1 to TRBJ2-1, with 13 bases aligning to TRBD2. The source material was whole blood, sampled at baseline. The DNA for the CDR3 is TGCAGTGCTAGCCTTGGACTAGCGGGGGTCAATGAGCAGTTCTTC. It encodes CSASLGLAGVNEQFF.